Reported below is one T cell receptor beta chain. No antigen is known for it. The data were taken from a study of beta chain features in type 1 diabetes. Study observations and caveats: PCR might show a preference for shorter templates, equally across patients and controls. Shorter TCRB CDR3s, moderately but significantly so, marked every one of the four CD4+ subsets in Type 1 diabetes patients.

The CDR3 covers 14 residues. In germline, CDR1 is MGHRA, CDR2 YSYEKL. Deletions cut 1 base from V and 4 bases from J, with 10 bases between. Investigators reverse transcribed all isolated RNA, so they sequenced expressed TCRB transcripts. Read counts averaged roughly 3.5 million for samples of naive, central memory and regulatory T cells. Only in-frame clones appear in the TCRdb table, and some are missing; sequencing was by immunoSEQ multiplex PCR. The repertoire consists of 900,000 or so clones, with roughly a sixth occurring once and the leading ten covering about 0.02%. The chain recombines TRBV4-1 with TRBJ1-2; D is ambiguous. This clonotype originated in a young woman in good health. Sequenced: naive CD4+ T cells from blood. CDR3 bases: TGCGCCAGCAGCCAAGTGCCGACGGTCTATGGCTACACCTTC. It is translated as CASSQVPTVYGYTF.